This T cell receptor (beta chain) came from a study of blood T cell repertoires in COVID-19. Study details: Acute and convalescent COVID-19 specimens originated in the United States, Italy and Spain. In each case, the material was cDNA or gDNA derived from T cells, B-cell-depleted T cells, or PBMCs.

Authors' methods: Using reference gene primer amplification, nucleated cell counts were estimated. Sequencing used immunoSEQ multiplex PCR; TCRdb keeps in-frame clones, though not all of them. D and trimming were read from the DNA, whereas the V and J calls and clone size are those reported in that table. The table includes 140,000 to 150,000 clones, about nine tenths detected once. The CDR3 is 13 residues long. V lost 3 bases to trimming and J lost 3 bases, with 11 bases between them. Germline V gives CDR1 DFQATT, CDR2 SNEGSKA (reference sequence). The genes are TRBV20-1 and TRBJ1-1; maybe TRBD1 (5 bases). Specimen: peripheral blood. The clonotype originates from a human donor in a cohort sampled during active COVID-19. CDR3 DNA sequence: TGCAGTGCTAGTAGAGACAGCGACACTGAAGCTTTCTTT. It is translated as CSASRDSDTEAFF.